This T cell receptor beta chain was found in a study of control samples from healthy donors and cancer patients. Germline CDR1 LGHNA, CDR2 YSLEER. Between the trimmed V and J ends, which lost 1 base and 1 base, there was a span of 10 bases. The CDR3 consists of 15 residues. TCRdb's table, derived via immunoSEQ multiplex PCR, lists solely in-frame clones and lacks some. The data hold fewer than 200,000 clones, with 80% to 95% observed a single time. This clonotype originated in a woman between 55 and 75 years old in good health. The chain couples TRBV4-3 to TRBJ1-1; perhaps TRBD1 as D (5 bases). Sequencing used blood. CDR3 protein: CASSQGDSGNTEAFF. Written as DNA, the CDR3 is TGCGCCAGCAGCCAAGGAGACAGTGGGAACACTGAAGCTTTCTTT.